The 15 T cell receptor beta chains presented below share a single source sample, sequenced in a study of blood T cell repertoires in COVID-19. Sequenced by immunoSEQ multiplex PCR; TCRdb stores in-frame clones only, minus some. Here the sample spans about 300,000 clones, 80% to 95% being singletons. Sequencing was carried out using peripheral blood. These receptors all stem from a woman under 40 with COVID-19, enrolled during active disease.

The chain joins TRBV4-1 to TRBJ2-5; the D gene is possibly TRBD2 (5 bases). The CDR3 has 14 amino acids. Germline CDR1 reads MGHRA; CDR2 reads YSYEKL. Trimming took 1 base from V and 7 from J, leaving 13 bases between them. The chain's CDR3 is CASSQGTESGTQYF. The DNA for the CDR3 is TGCGCCAGCAGCCAAGGGACCGAAAGCGGGACCCAGTACTTC.

CDR3 sequence reads: CASTLLPVNTEAFF. In DNA, the CDR3 is TGTGCCAGCACCCTACTTCCGGTAAACACTGAAGCTTTCTTT. V gene TRBV6-6 combines with J gene TRBJ1-1; D not certain. This CDR3 contains 14 residues. Germline-derived CDR1 and CDR2 are MNHNY and SVGAGI (reference sequence). V dropped 7 bases and J dropped 2 bases, with 14 bases sitting between them.

The V gene is TRBV30, the J gene TRBJ2-5, with 7 bases identical to TRBD2. The germline V gene encodes CDR1 GTSNPN and CDR2 SVGIG (reference sequence). The CDR3 is 13 amino acids. V shed 3 bases, J shed 4 bases, and the junction held 5 bases outside the gene matches. The CDR3 DNA is TGTGCCTGGAGACTAGCGAGGCCAGAGACCCAGTACTTC. As protein: CAWRLARPETQYF.

The sample holds a few counts of this clone. The chain has TRBV27 and TRBJ2-7; a weak D match, TRBD2 (6 bases). CDR1 and CDR2 from the germline V gene are MNHEY and SMNVEV (reference sequence). V was cut by 4 bases and J by 4 bases, with 17 bases left in between. This CDR3 region has 15 residues. The CDR3 loop reads CASSSRGTGPYEQYF. For the CDR3, the DNA is TGTGCCAGCAGTTCACGTGGGACTGGGCCTTACGAGCAGTACTTC.

This rearrangement joins TRBV19 to TRBJ1-1, with D maybe TRBD1 (5 bases). CDR1 and CDR2 (germline): LNHDA, SQIVND (reference sequence). The V end was cut by 6 bases, the J end by 2 bases, with 10 bases between. This CDR3 region has 13 residues. The CDR3 protein is CASSGGINTEAFF. The CDR3 nucleotides are TGTGCCAGTAGCGGGGGGATCAACACTGAAGCTTTCTTT. Combining the CDR3 with reference TRBV19 and TRBJ1-1 gives the whole variable domain DGGITQSPKYLFRKEGQNVTLSCEQNLNHDAMYWYRQDPGQGLRLIYYSQIVNDFQKGDIAEGYSVSREKKESFPLTVTSAQKNPTAFYLCASSGGINTEAFFGQGTRLTVV.

With regard to this clone: Germline and junction disagree at one end, which may indicate a read error. The rearrangement joins TRBV19 to TRBJ1-1; D is unclear. The germline V gene has CDR1 LNHDA and CDR2 SQIVND (reference sequence). The CDR3 has 13 residues. CDR3 in amino acids: CASSTTLTSPPSF. The CDR3 nucleotides read TGTGCCAGTAGTACGACATTGACCTCCCCCCCCTCTTTT.

The V and J genes are TRBV12-3 or TRBV12-4 and TRBJ1-2; TRBD1 might be the D (6 bases). Between the trimmed V and J ends, which lost 6 bases and 5 bases, there was a span of 13 bases. CDR3 length equals 13 residues. The CDR3 protein is CASSLTGEYGYTF. The CDR3 DNA reads as TGTGCCAGCAGCCTGACAGGAGAATATGGCTACACCTTC.

The V gene is TRBV28, the J gene TRBJ2-5; TRBD2 aligns across 11 bases. Unmatched junction bases numbered 12, after V lost 8 bases and J lost 4 bases. The CDR3 covers 16 residues. Per the germline V gene, CDR1 is MDHEN and CDR2 is SYDVKM. DNA for the CDR3: TGTGCCAGCTATCCATCTAGCGGGAGGAGGGGAGAGACCCAGTACTTC. Translation gives CASYPSSGRRGETQYF.

The CDR3 DNA is TGTGCCAGCAGTTTATTAGGCGGCAACTATGGCTACACCTTC. This encodes CASSLLGGNYGYTF. The rearrangement links TRBV27 to TRBJ1-2, with no clear D. CDR1 and CDR2 from the germline V gene are MNHEY and SMNVEV (reference sequence). V lost 1 base and J lost 2, with 8 bases in between. The CDR3 loop spans 14 amino acids.

The chain has TRBV27 and TRBJ1-4; 7 positions agree with TRBD1. This CDR3 contains 13 residues. The V segment lost 4 bases and the J segment 8 bases; nucleotides outside the gene matches: 4. CDR1 and CDR2 (germline): MNHEY, SMNVEV (reference sequence). CDR3 nucleotide sequence: TGTGCCAGCAGTTGGAACAGGGGCGAAAAACTGTTTTTT. Its translation: CASSWNRGEKLFF.

The chain links TRBV7-2 to TRBJ2-2, with 11 bases matching TRBD2. Germline CDR1 reads SGHTA; CDR2 reads FQGNSA. The CDR3 sequence is 16 residues long. With 5 bases clipped from V and 2 bases from J, the junction kept 4 bases outside the gene matches. CDR3 amino acids: CASSRGLAANTGELFF. CDR3 DNA: TGTGCCAGCAGCAGGGGACTAGCGGCTAACACCGGGGAGCTGTTTTTT.

This CDR3 reads CASSPRDRGAGELFF. CDR3 in DNA: TGTGCCAGCAGCCCCCGGGACAGGGGAGCCGGGGAGCTGTTTTTT. V usage is TRBV3-1 (or the pseudogene TRBV3-2) and J usage is TRBJ2-2; 10 bases align to TRBD1. The CDR3 runs to 15 residues. The V gene's germline CDR1 is LGHDT and CDR2 YNNKEL (reference sequence). J was trimmed by 6 bases and V by 4 bases; bases with no gene match: 5.

V and J are TRBV28 and TRBJ1-2, with D uncertain. Trimming removed 7 bases at V and 4 bases at J, with 13 bases between. Germline-derived CDR1 and CDR2 are MDHEN and SYDVKM. There are 13 residues in the CDR3. This chain's CDR3 is CASNYLGSYGYTF. CDR3 nucleotide sequence: TGTGCCAGCAACTACCTCGGGAGCTATGGCTACACCTTC.

The V gene is TRBV7-6, the J gene TRBJ2-7; 8 bases fit TRBD2. CDR1 is SGHVS and CDR2 is FNYEAQ in the germline V gene. The V segment lost 3 bases and the J segment 4 bases; nucleotides outside the gene matches: 11. The length of the CDR3 is 16 residues. The CDR3 protein is CASSFSRGTSSYEQYF. CDR3 nucleotide sequence: TGTGCCAGCAGCTTCTCGCGTGGGACTAGTTCATACGAGCAGTACTTC.

The chain is built from TRBV5-1 and TRBJ2-1; 7 nucleotides agree with TRBD1. Germline trimming cut 3 bases from V and 2 bases from J; bases unmatched to any gene: 17. Germline CDR1 SGHRS, CDR2 YFSETQ. The CDR3 covers 19 residues. As DNA, the CDR3 is TGCGCCAGCAGCTCCCGGGACAGAAGACAGACTTCGACCTACAATGAGCAGTTCTTC. Its protein is CASSSRDRRQTSTYNEQFF.